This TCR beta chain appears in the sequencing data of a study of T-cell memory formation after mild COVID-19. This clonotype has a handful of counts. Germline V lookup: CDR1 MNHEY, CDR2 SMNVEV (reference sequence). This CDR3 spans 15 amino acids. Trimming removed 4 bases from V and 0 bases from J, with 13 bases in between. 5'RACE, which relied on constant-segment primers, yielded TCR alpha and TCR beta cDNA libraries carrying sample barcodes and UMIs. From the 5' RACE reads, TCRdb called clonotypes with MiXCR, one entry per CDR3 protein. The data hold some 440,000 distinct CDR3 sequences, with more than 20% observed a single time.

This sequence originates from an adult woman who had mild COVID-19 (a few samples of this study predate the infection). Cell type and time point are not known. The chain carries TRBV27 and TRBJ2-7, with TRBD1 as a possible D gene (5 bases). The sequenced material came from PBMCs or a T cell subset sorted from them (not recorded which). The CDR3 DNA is TGTGCCAGCAGTTCGAAGGGGCGTAGCTCCTACGAGCAGTACTTC. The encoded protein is CASSSKGRSSYEQYF.